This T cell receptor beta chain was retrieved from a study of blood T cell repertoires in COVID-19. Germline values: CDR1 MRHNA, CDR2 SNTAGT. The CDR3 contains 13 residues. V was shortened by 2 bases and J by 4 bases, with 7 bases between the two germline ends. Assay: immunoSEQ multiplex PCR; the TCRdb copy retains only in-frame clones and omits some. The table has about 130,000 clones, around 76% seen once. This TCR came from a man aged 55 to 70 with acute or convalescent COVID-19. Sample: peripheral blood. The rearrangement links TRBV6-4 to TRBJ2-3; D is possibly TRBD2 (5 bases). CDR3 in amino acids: CASSDEGADTQYF. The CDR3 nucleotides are TGTGCCAGCAGTGACGAGGGTGCAGATACGCAGTATTTT.